The 32 T cell receptor beta chains reported below all come from one sample, sequenced in a study of control samples from healthy donors and cancer patients. The assay was immunoSEQ multiplex PCR, and TCRdb's table has in-frame clones only and misses some. The profile shows roughly 130,000 clones, more than 70% of them singletons. Specimen: blood. These receptors all come from a man aged 50 to 60 in good health.

The chain has TRBV27 and TRBJ1-1; TRBD1 is a possible D gene (5 bases). Germline V CDR1 and CDR2: MNHEY, SMNVEV (reference sequence). Trimming pared 3 bases from V and 0 bases from J, leaving 8 bases between. CDR3 length equals 14 residues. This CDR3 reads CASSLRGLNTEAFF. Here the CDR3 DNA reads TGTGCCAGCAGTTTGAGGGGCTTGAACACTGAAGCTTTCTTT.

The rearrangement links TRBV30 to TRBJ2-7, with D uncertain. CDR1 and CDR2 (germline): GTSNPN, SVGIG (reference sequence). The CDR3 consists of 11 residues. V lost 5 bases and J lost 3, with 8 bases in between. DNA of the CDR3: TGTGCCTGGGAATGGGGCTACGAGCAGTACTTC. It yields the protein CAWEWGYEQYF.

The V gene is TRBV7-3, the J gene TRBJ2-1; 10 bases match TRBD1. Germline lookup yields CDR1 SGHTA and CDR2 FQGTGA. Germline trimming cut 5 bases from V and 5 bases from J; bases unmatched to any gene: 6. The CDR3 totals 15 residues. The CDR3: CASSKSGQGNNEQFF. Here the CDR3 DNA reads TGTGCCAGCAGCAAGTCGGGACAGGGGAACAATGAGCAGTTCTTC.

The gene calls are TRBV30 and TRBJ1-2; unclear D gene. The V gene lost 4 bases and the J gene lost 5 bases, with 5 bases spanning the gap. Germline CDR1 reads GTSNPN; CDR2 reads SVGIG (reference sequence). This CDR3 region has 10 residues. The CDR3 sequence: CAWKVYGYTF. The DNA of the CDR3 is TGTGCCTGGAAAGTTTATGGCTACACCTTC.

V and J are TRBV10-3 and TRBJ2-3; maybe TRBD2 (5 bases). The V and J ends lost 2 bases and 6 bases respectively, with 15 bases between them. Germline V CDR1 and CDR2: ENHRY, SYGVKD. The CDR3 spans 15 residues. The CDR3 DNA is TGTGCCATCAGTGAGAGAGGAGGCCGGGCGGATACGCAGTATTTT. Residues: CAISERGGRADTQYF.

The V gene is TRBV28, the J gene TRBJ2-6; D gene ambiguous. Germline V gene sequence: CDR1 MDHEN, CDR2 SYDVKM. V was trimmed by 6 bases and J by 2 bases, leaving 17 bases between them. The CDR3 runs to 17 residues. The CDR3 sequence: CASSAHGGSPGANVLTF. The DNA of the CDR3 is TGTGCCAGCAGCGCTCATGGTGGGTCACCTGGGGCCAACGTCCTGACTTTC.

The J gene is TRBJ2-2, the V gene TRBV4-2, with 11 bases lining up with TRBD2. The germline V gene has CDR1 LGHNA and CDR2 YNFKEQ. V shed 0 bases and J 0 bases; nucleotides not matched to a gene: 9. This CDR3 contains 20 residues. The CDR3 reads CASSQDRPSGGQANTGELFF. The CDR3 region has the DNA TGTGCCAGCAGCCAAGATCGTCCTAGCGGGGGGCAAGCGAACACCGGGGAGCTGTTTTTT.

This chain links TRBV3-1 (or the pseudogene TRBV3-2) with TRBJ2-2; a weak D match, TRBD1 (5 bases). The CDR3 has 16 residues. Germline assignment: CDR1 LGHDT and CDR2 YNNKEL (reference sequence). V gave up 0 bases and J gave up 4 bases, with 12 bases separating them. CDR3 protein: CASSQEGLGLTGELFF. The CDR3 nucleotides read TGTGCCAGCAGCCAAGAGGGGCTCGGTCTCACCGGGGAGCTGTTTTTT.

The gene calls are TRBV11-1 and TRBJ2-1, with D perhaps matching TRBD1 (7 bases). There are 15 residues in the CDR3. CDR1 and CDR2 (germline): SGHAT, FQDESV (reference sequence). Trimming removed 6 bases from V and 5 bases from J, with 17 bases in between. In nucleotides, the CDR3 is TGTGCCAGCAGGCGGGGACAGCTTCCAAACAATGAGCAGTTCTTC. Protein: CASRRGQLPNNEQFF.

This chain connects TRBV7-2 to TRBJ2-1; perhaps TRBD2 as D (5 bases). The CDR3 is made up of 11 amino acids. Germline CDR1 and CDR2: SGHTA and FQGNSA. Trimming cost V 3 bases and J 14 bases, with 11 bases left between them. For the CDR3, the DNA is TGTGCCAGCAGCTTGGGAGATAGGGAGTTCTTC. Its protein product is CASSLGDREFF. Looking up the rest from reference TRBV7-2 and TRBJ2-1 gives the full variable domain: GAGVSQSPSNKVTEKGKDVELRCDPISGHTALYWYRQSLGQGLEFLIYFQGNSAPDKSGLPSDRFSAERTGGSVSTLTIQRTQQEDSAVYLCASSLGDREFFGPGTRLTVL.

The genes are TRBV30 and TRBJ1-1; TRBD1 agrees at 8 bases. With V trimmed by 1 base and J by 1 base, 8 bases remained unmatched. Germline V gene data show CDR1 as GTSNPN and CDR2 as SVGIG (reference sequence). The CDR3 loop spans 16 amino acids. CDR3 bases: TGTGCCTGGAGTGACCAGGGGGCGAGTTGGAACACTGAAGCTTTCTTT. Amino acid sequence: CAWSDQGASWNTEAFF.

This clone showed up just a few times. The chain is built from TRBV6-5 and TRBJ2-3; D is perhaps TRBD2 (5 bases). This CDR3 is built from 13 residues. V lost 6 bases to trimming and J lost 11 bases, with 18 bases between them. The germline gives CDR1 MNHEY, CDR2 SVGAGI. CDR3 DNA sequence: TGTGCCAGCAGCTCCACTAGTGTCCCCGTGCAGTATTTT. This translates into CASSSTSVPVQYF.

The chain links TRBV28 to TRBJ2-7, with TRBD1 as a possible D gene (6 bases). Per germline, CDR1 MDHEN and CDR2 SYDVKM. Trimming shortened V by 3 bases and J by 3 bases, and 21 bases separated the two germline ends. This CDR3 has 17 residues. The CDR3 coding sequence is TGTGCCAGCAGTTTCCCAAGGGGCCAGGGGATAAACTACGAGCAGTACTTC. Its translation is CASSFPRGQGINYEQYF.

The chain is built from TRBV19 and TRBJ1-3; D uncertain. Germline values: CDR1 LNHDA, CDR2 SQIVND (reference sequence). The length of the CDR3 is 13 residues. Trimming cost V 9 bases and J 1 base, with 10 bases left between them. CDR3 in amino acids: CARDGFSGNTIYF. For the CDR3, the DNA is TGTGCCAGGGACGGTTTTTCTGGAAACACCATATATTTT.

DNA for the CDR3: TGTGCCAGCAGTCGGGGGGACAGGTCGGATGGGGAGCTGTTTTTT. This encodes CASSRGDRSDGELFF. The rearrangement links TRBV7-3 to TRBJ2-2; D possibly corresponds to TRBD1 (8 bases). The CDR3 totals 15 residues. V lost 6 bases, J lost 8 bases, and 19 bases lay in between. Germline CDR1 is SGHTA and CDR2 is FQGTGA.

This chain uses TRBV30 with TRBJ2-1; D unresolved. Between the trimmed V and J ends, which lost 7 bases and 0 bases, there was a span of 10 bases. Germline V gene sequence: CDR1 GTSNPN, CDR2 SVGIG (reference sequence). CDR3 size: 13 residues. CDR3 sequence: CASDRRSYNEQFF. DNA for the CDR3: TGTGCCTCCGATCGCCGCTCCTACAATGAGCAGTTCTTC.

This clone has only a few counts. This chain uses TRBV5-1 with TRBJ1-1; 8 positions agree with TRBD1. Germline V gene lookup returns CDR1 SGHRS and CDR2 YFSETQ. CDR3 length equals 16 residues. Trimming cost V 7 bases and J 2 bases; bases outside gene matches: 13. CDR3 protein: CASRTLTGADNTEAFF. The CDR3 DNA reads TGCGCCAGCCGAACCCTGACAGGGGCCGACAACACTGAAGCTTTCTTT.

This clone was seen only once. This chain joins TRBV5-1 and TRBJ2-2, with D possibly matching TRBD1 (5 bases). From germline, CDR1 is SGHRS and CDR2 YFSETQ. The CDR3 consists of 17 residues. The germline V and J ends were trimmed by 0 bases and 5 bases, with 17 bases remaining between them. Written as DNA, the CDR3 is TGCGCCAGCAGCTTGGCCGGTCGGCAGGGTGGGACCGGGGAGCTGTTTTTT. It codes for CASSLAGRQGGTGELFF.

The V and J genes are TRBV15 and TRBJ2-3, with TRBD2 as a possible D gene (6 bases). The germline V gene encodes CDR1 LNHNV and CDR2 YYDKDF (reference sequence). The CDR3 totals 15 residues. V shed 0 bases and J shed 4 bases, with 11 bases lying between them. CDR3 region: CATSREGPGADTQYF. The CDR3 nucleotides read TGTGCCACCAGCAGAGAAGGTCCGGGGGCAGATACGCAGTATTTT.

This clone was found once. This chain joins TRBV19 and TRBJ2-6; tentatively, D is TRBD1 (8 bases). The CDR3 is 17 amino acids. Germline V gene lookup returns CDR1 LNHDA and CDR2 SQIVND (reference sequence). Deletions cut 5 bases from V and 12 bases from J, with 26 bases between. CDR3 nucleotides: TGTGCCAGTAGTCCCGGACAGGGAGGGCAGGGTGCGGGCGTCCTGACTTTC. Amino acids: CASSPGQGGQGAGVLTF.

This chain connects TRBV2 to TRBJ2-7; D possibly corresponds to TRBD2 (5 bases). Trimming removed 7 bases from V and 5 bases from J, with 15 bases in between. The V gene's germline CDR1 is SNHLY and CDR2 FYNNEI. The CDR3 loop spans 13 amino acids. The CDR3 DNA reads TGTGCCAGCAAGATGACGGAACTAGACGAGCAGTACTTC. Amino acids: CASKMTELDEQYF.

The chain carries TRBV27 and TRBJ2-7; TRBD1 aligns across 9 bases. CDR1 and CDR2 from the germline V gene are MNHEY and SMNVEV (reference sequence). There are 14 residues in the CDR3. The V segment lost 4 bases and the J segment 4 bases; nucleotides outside the gene matches: 5. The CDR3 DNA reads as TGTGCCAGCAGTTCCAGGACAGGGGTGTACGAGCAGTACTTC. It is translated as CASSSRTGVYEQYF.

This sequence joins TRBV27 and TRBJ2-7, with 7 bases fitting TRBD2. Germline V gene sequence: CDR1 MNHEY, CDR2 SMNVEV (reference sequence). This CDR3 region has 15 residues. V was pared by 6 bases and J by 4 bases, with 12 bases of the junction left unmatched. CDR3 in amino acids: CASRATWGGSYEQYF. The CDR3 DNA follows: TGTGCCAGCAGGGCGACATGGGGGGGGAGTTACGAGCAGTACTTC.

The chain joins TRBV6-1 to TRBJ1-5, with D possibly matching TRBD1 (5 bases). Germline V gene data show CDR1 as MNHNS and CDR2 as SASEGT. Between the trimmed V and J ends, which lost 3 bases and 6 bases, there was a span of 9 bases. The CDR3 runs 13 residues. The CDR3 loop is CASSDGGGQPQHF. The CDR3 DNA reads as TGTGCCAGCAGTGATGGGGGTGGTCAGCCCCAGCATTTT.

V is TRBV20-1 and J is TRBJ1-2, with D perhaps matching TRBD1 (6 bases). Looked up from germline, CDR1 is DFQATT and CDR2 is SNEGSKA (reference sequence). This CDR3 region has 14 residues. Trimming left V 3 bases short and J 4 bases short, with 15 bases between. The CDR3 region is CSASQGSTSYGYTF. CDR3 sequence (DNA): TGCAGTGCTAGTCAGGGGAGTACCTCCTATGGCTACACCTTC.

Written as DNA, the CDR3 is TGTGCCAGCAGTGGCTTCAAGGGGCAGGGGAAAAACATTCAGTACTTC. Amino acids: CASSGFKGQGKNIQYF. This chain links TRBV5-8 with TRBJ2-4; the D gene is possibly TRBD1 (6 bases). Germline V gene lookup returns CDR1 SGHTS and CDR2 YDEGEE. Trimming removed 5 bases at V and 4 bases at J, with 19 bases between. This CDR3 comprises 16 residues.

This sequence joins TRBV14 and TRBJ2-7; D unresolved. In germline, CDR1 is SGHDN, CDR2 FVKESK. V was pared by 6 bases and J by 4 bases, with 10 bases between. CDR3 length equals 12 residues. CDR3 protein: CASSQVLYEQYF. CDR3 nucleotides: TGTGCCAGCAGTCAGGTCCTTTACGAGCAGTACTTC.

This chain joins TRBV10-1 and TRBJ2-7; D is perhaps TRBD2 (5 bases). This CDR3 comprises 14 residues. The ends were cut back, 2 bases at V and 9 bases at J, with 17 bases in the middle. Germline V gives CDR1 WNHNN, CDR2 SYGVQD (reference sequence). The CDR3 sequence: CASSEESLPRGQYF. The DNA for the CDR3 is TGCGCCAGCAGTGAGGAAAGCCTCCCTCGGGGGCAGTACTTC.

This clone was picked up one time. The rearrangement links TRBV7-9 to TRBJ1-1, with TRBD1 matching 11 bases. J lost 5 bases, V lost 5 bases, and 4 bases had no gene match. The CDR3 length is 14 residues. Germline V gene lookup returns CDR1 SEHNR and CDR2 FQNEAQ (reference sequence). The CDR3 region has the DNA TGTGCCAGCAGCGAGGACAGGGGGCATACTGAAGCTTTCTTT. Translated, it gives CASSEDRGHTEAFF.

This rearrangement joins TRBV10-3 to TRBJ2-3; D call uncertain. Germline V gene sequence: CDR1 ENHRY, CDR2 SYGVKD. V dropped 6 bases and J dropped 3 bases, with 13 bases sitting between them. This CDR3 has 14 residues. The CDR3 reads CAISLSEVTDTQYF. The CDR3 nucleotides read TGTGCCATCAGCCTCTCCGAGGTGACAGATACGCAGTATTTT.

The chain links TRBV7-6 to TRBJ1-1; D possibly corresponds to TRBD1 (5 bases). The CDR3 has 18 amino acids. Germline values: CDR1 SGHVS, CDR2 FNYEAQ. The V and J ends lost 1 base and 4 bases respectively, with 22 bases between them. This CDR3 is CASSLGGSGGVGGTEAFF. The CDR3 DNA is TGTGCCAGCAGCTTAGGGGGGTCAGGCGGGGTTGGCGGCACTGAAGCTTTCTTT.

The chain combines TRBV7-9 with TRBJ2-3; maybe TRBD2 (6 bases). CDR3 size: 17 residues. The germline gives CDR1 SEHNR, CDR2 FQNEAQ (reference sequence). V lost 3 bases to trimming and J lost 2 bases, with 18 bases between them. The CDR3 region has the DNA TGTGCCAGCAGCTTTCGCCGTACGGGGGTCCTCACAGATACGCAGTATTTT. Translating it yields CASSFRRTGVLTDTQYF.